A selection of T cell receptor beta chains follows, all from one sample in a study of identical twins. TCRdb ran MiXCR on the 5' RACE reads and lists one entry per CDR3 protein. The sample has about 700,000 distinct CDR3 sequences, around 6% seen once. Sequenced: naive T cells sorted from blood. The receptors come from a man younger than 35 in good health. CDR3s include the opening cysteine and the closing phenylalanine or tryptophan. The D gene is left open where the match is weak. Clone size is stated in some rows and not others, as once, few, many or a class when expanded.

J gene | clone size | V gene | D gene | CDR3 DNA | CDR3 protein
TRBJ2-7 | many | TRBV20-1 | NA | TGCAGTGCTCGACTAGTGTTCTCCTACGAGCAGTACTTC | CSARLVFSYEQYF
TRBJ1-1 | many | TRBV2 | NA | TGTGCCAGCAGCCCGGGATGGGGTATGAACACTGAAGCTTTCTTT | CASSPGWGMNTEAFF
TRBJ1-1 | many | TRBV4-1 | NA | TGCGCCAGCAGCCAAGAGGGTTTCGTAGGTAACACTGAAGCTTTCTTT | CASSQEGFVGNTEAFF
TRBJ2-1 | many | TRBV10-3 | TRBD1 | TGTGCCATCTCCGGAGGGGACAGGGGGCAAGGTGAGCAGTTCTTC | CAISGGDRGQGEQFF
TRBJ1-2 | NA | TRBV20-1 | NA | TGCAGTGCTAGGTCGTCCCCACCTGGGAGATATGGCTACACCTTC | CSARSSPPGRYGYTF
TRBJ2-5 | NA | TRBV18 | NA | TGTGCCAGCTCACCAGGGGTCGGAGACCCCGATCCAGAGACCCAGTACTTC | CASSPGVGDPDPETQYF
TRBJ2-5 | few | TRBV28 | TRBD2 | TGTGCCAGCACAACTAGCGGTTCTCAAGAGACCCAGTACTTC | CASTTSGSQETQYF
TRBJ2-5 | NA | TRBV18 | TRBD1 | TGTGCCAGCTCACCTTCTACCGGGACAGGGGAGGGAGAGACCCAGTACTTC | CASSPSTGTGEGETQYF
TRBJ2-3 | many | TRBV24-1 | TRBD2 | TGTGCCACTGGCATGGCTAGCGGATTCACAGATACGCAGTATTTT | CATGMASGFTDTQYF
TRBJ2-7 | many | TRBV29-1 | NA | TGCAGCGTTGAGATAACCTTCGGCGAGCAGTACTTC | CSVEITFGEQYF
TRBJ2-5 | NA | TRBV7-9 | NA | TGTGCCAGCAGCTTAGGTGACGCCTTTTTGGAGACCCAGTACTTC | CASSLGDAFLETQYF
TRBJ1-3 | once | TRBV6-4 | TRBD1 | TGTGCCAGCAGTCGCACTCGTCACGGGACAGGTCCTCTTGAGAACACCATATATTTT | CASSRTRHGTGPLENTIYF
TRBJ1-5 | many | TRBV5-1 | NA | TGCGCCAGCAGCTTGCTGGGACTCGACAATCAGCCCCAGCATTTT | CASSLLGLDNQPQHF
TRBJ1-3 | NA | TRBV7-9 | NA | TGTGCCAGCAGCTTAGTCTCAGTAGGCGCTGGAAACACCATATATTTT | CASSLVSVGAGNTIYF
TRBJ2-4 | NA | TRBV18 | NA | TGTGCCAGCTCACCCCCGGGACTCTCGAAAAACATTCAGTACTTC | CASSPPGLSKNIQYF
TRBJ1-6 | few | TRBV6-1 | TRBD1 | TGTGCCAGCAGCCAGGACAGGGGGCGGTCACCCCTCCACTTT | CASSQDRGRSPLHF
TRBJ2-1 | many | TRBV7-8 | TRBD2 | TGTGCCAGCAGCCAAACTAGCGGGGCCTACAATGAGCAGTTCTTC | CASSQTSGAYNEQFF
TRBJ2-1 | many | TRBV29-1 | NA | TGCAGCGTTGAAAACGGTAGTCAGGATGAGCAGTTCTTC | CSVENGSQDEQFF
TRBJ2-7 | many | TRBV28 | TRBD1 | TGTGCCAGCACCCCCCTGGTAGGACAGGGAGACGAGCAGTACTTC | CASTPLVGQGDEQYF
TRBJ2-5 | many | TRBV24-1 | TRBD1 | TGTGCCACCAGTGATTTCGGACAGGGCGGCCAAGAGACCCAGTACTTC | CATSDFGQGGQETQYF
TRBJ2-1 | NA | TRBV20-1 | TRBD2 | TGCAGTGCACCTACTAGCGGCTTCTCCTACAATGAGCAGTTCTTC | CSAPTSGFSYNEQFF
TRBJ1-2 | NA | TRBV2 | TRBD1 | TGTGCCAGTGCTGAGGACAGGGGTATAGGTGGCTACACCTTC | CASAEDRGIGGYTF
TRBJ2-2 | many | TRBV3-1 | TRBD1 | TGTGCCAGCAGCCACCGGACAGGGAGCACCGGGGAGCTGTTTTTT | CASSHRTGSTGELFF
TRBJ2-3 | many | TRBV20-1 | NA | TGCAGTGCTAGAGATTTAGTAGCGGCACCTAGCACAGATACGCAGTATTTT | CSARDLVAAPSTDTQYF
TRBJ2-1 | few | TRBV6-5 | TRBD2 | TGTGCCAGCAGTTACCTTAGCGGGGGGGGCAATGAGCAGTTCTTC | CASSYLSGGGNEQFF
TRBJ2-1 | many | TRBV29-1 | NA | TGCAGCGTTGAAGGGACAAAATACAATGAGCAGTTCTTC | CSVEGTKYNEQFF
TRBJ2-5 | few | TRBV12-3/TRBV12-4 | NA | TGTGCCAGCAGTTTCACTCGGGGTGGGGAGACCCAGTACTTC | CASSFTRGGETQYF
TRBJ2-5 | NA | TRBV28 | TRBD2 | TGTGCCAGCAGTTTAGGAGGACTAGCGGGAACGAAGGAAGAGACCCAGTACTTC | CASSLGGLAGTKEETQYF
TRBJ2-1 | NA | TRBV12-3/TRBV12-4 | TRBD2 | TGTGCCAGCAGCCAGCGAGCGGGAGGGCCCTACAATGAGCAGTTCTTC | CASSQRAGGPYNEQFF
TRBJ2-1 | many | TRBV6-1 | NA | TGTGCCACCCAGACGATGGGAGCAAGCTCCTACAATGAGCAGTTCTTC | CATQTMGASSYNEQFF
TRBJ2-1 | many | TRBV4-3 | NA | TGCGCCAGCAGCCCCGCGTTGGGTAATGAGCAGTTCTTC | CASSPALGNEQFF
TRBJ2-2 | many | TRBV29-1 | NA | TGCAGCGTTGACGTCAGGAACACCGGGGAGCTGTTTTTT | CSVDVRNTGELFF
TRBJ2-1 | NA | TRBV5-5 | NA | TGTGCCAGCAGCTTTCTGGTATCCTACAATGAGCAGTTCTTC | CASSFLVSYNEQFF
TRBJ2-3 | many | TRBV7-3 | NA | TGTGCCAGCAGTCTCGGGGGCTTAAGCACAGATACGCAGTATTTT | CASSLGGLSTDTQYF
TRBJ2-2 | many | TRBV12-3/TRBV12-4 | TRBD1 | TGTGCCAGCAGTCCGGGACAGGGCAGCACCGGGGAGCTGTTTTTT | CASSPGQGSTGELFF
TRBJ2-1 | many | TRBV10-3 | NA | TGTGCCATCAGTGACTTCGACTCCTACAATGAGCAGTTCTTC | CAISDFDSYNEQFF
TRBJ1-2 | NA | TRBV28 | NA | TGTGCCTATCGGGTTCCCCCCTATGGCTACACCTTC | CAYRVPPYGYTF
TRBJ2-7 | many | TRBV5-1 | NA | TGCGCCAGCAGTGGGCTAGGTTTCTACGAGCAGTACTTC | CASSGLGFYEQYF
TRBJ2-1 | many | TRBV29-1 | TRBD2 | TGCAGCGGCGGACTAGGGTCGTTAAGTGAGCAGTTCTTC | CSGGLGSLSEQFF
TRBJ2-3 | few | TRBV2 | TRBD2 | TGTGCCACCGGGGGGTTTCTCACAACCCCAGATACGCAGTATTTT | CATGGFLTTPDTQYF
TRBJ1-6 | many | TRBV3-1 | NA | TGTGCCAGCAGCCAAGAGACAGCTAACCTCCACTTT | CASSQETANLHF
TRBJ2-4 | many | TRBV5-5 | TRBD1 | TGTGCCAGCACCCCGAACAGGGGGCCCATTCAGTACTTC | CASTPNRGPIQYF
TRBJ2-1 | many | TRBV5-1 | NA | TGCGCCAGCAGCTTGGAACATGTCTCCTACAATGAGCAGTTCTTC | CASSLEHVSYNEQFF
TRBJ2-7 | many | TRBV7-2 | NA | TGTGCCAGCACTGAGGGAGGGGGAGCCTTGACTCCCTACGAGCAGTACTTC | CASTEGGGALTPYEQYF
TRBJ2-7 | many | TRBV5-1 | NA | TGTGCCAGCAGCTTGGTCCGGGGCGAGCAGTACTTC | CASSLVRGEQYF
TRBJ2-1 | many | TRBV3-1 | NA | TGTGCCAGCAGCCAAGATCCAGGGTCCTACAATGAGCAGTTCTTC | CASSQDPGSYNEQFF
TRBJ1-6 | many | TRBV7-3 | TRBD1 | TGTGCCAGCAGCTTTACAGGGGAATCACCCCTCCACTTT | CASSFTGESPLHF
TRBJ1-2 | many | TRBV5-1 | NA | TGCGCCAGCTCTAACCAGGGACTTTATGGCTACACCTTC | CASSNQGLYGYTF
TRBJ1-2 | NA | TRBV28 | NA | TGTGCCACCCGGCAGGGGCAGGACTATGGCTACACCTTC | CATRQGQDYGYTF
TRBJ2-3 | few | TRBV18 | NA | TGTGCCAGCTCACCTTCATTCGCAGATACGCAGTATTTT | CASSPSFADTQYF